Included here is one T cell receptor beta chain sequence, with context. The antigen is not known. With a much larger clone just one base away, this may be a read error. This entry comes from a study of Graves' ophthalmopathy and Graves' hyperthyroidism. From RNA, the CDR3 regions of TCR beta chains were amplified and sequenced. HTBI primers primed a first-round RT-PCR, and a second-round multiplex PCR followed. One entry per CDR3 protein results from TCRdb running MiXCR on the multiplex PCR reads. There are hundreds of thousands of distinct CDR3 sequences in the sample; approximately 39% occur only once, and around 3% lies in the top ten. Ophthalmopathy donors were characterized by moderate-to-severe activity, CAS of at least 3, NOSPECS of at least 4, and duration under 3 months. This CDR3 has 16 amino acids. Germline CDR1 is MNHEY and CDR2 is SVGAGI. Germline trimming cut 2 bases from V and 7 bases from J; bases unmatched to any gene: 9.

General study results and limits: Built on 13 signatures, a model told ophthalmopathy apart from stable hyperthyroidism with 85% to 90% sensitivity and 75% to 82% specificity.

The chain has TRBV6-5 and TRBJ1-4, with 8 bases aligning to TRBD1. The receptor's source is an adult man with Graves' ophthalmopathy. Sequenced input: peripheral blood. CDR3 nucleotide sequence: TGTGCCAGCAGTTACACGGACAGGGACAAGGGTGAAAAACTGTTTTTT. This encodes CASSYTDRDKGEKLFF.